The source of this T cell receptor beta chain is a study of blood T cell repertoires in COVID-19. Profiling relied on immunoSEQ multiplex PCR, and the TCRdb table lists in-frame clones only, not all of them. The sample carries more than 250,000 clones, around 89% recorded once. From germline, CDR1 is SGHTA and CDR2 FQGNSA. The CDR3 consists of 15 residues. V was cut by 4 bases and J by 5 bases, with 17 bases left in between. Sequencing input: peripheral blood. This clonotype was obtained from a woman in her 30s with COVID-19, enrolled during active disease. The chain joins TRBV7-2 to TRBJ2-5; perhaps TRBD2 as D (7 bases). The CDR3 spells CASSSYPRGGETQYF. Here the CDR3 DNA reads TGTGCCAGCAGCTCATATCCTCGCGGGGGCGAGACCCAGTACTTC. Full variable domain (remainder filled in from reference TRBV7-2 and TRBJ2-5): GAGVSQSPSNKVTEKGKDVELRCDPISGHTALYWYRQSLGQGLEFLIYFQGNSAPDKSGLPSDRFSAERTGGSVSTLTIQRTQQEDSAVYLCASSSYPRGGETQYFGPGTRLLVL.